The present TCR beta chain was sequenced within a study of radiation and T cells in renal cell carcinoma. Germline V lookup: CDR1 SNHLY, CDR2 FYNNEI. The CDR3 extends over 13 amino acids. V lost 6 bases to trimming and J lost 2 bases, with 11 bases between them. Measured with immunoSEQ multiplex PCR; TCRdb has only the in-frame clones, and not every one. The sample lists 130,000 to 150,000 clones; 65% to 90% were seen once. The time point: blood 4 weeks post-SBRT, at nephrectomy. Treatment defined: 15 Gy SBRT to primary tumor, nephrectomy 4 weeks later. The chain couples TRBV2 to TRBJ2-7; D is undetermined. The clonotype comes from a woman between 45 and 65 years old with renal cell carcinoma. Sequenced here: blood, sampled from a patient whose treatment included radiotherapy and nephrectomy. The CDR3 DNA sequence: TGTGCCAGCAGCTATATAGGTACCTACGAGCAGTACTTC. Translating it yields CASSYIGTYEQYF.